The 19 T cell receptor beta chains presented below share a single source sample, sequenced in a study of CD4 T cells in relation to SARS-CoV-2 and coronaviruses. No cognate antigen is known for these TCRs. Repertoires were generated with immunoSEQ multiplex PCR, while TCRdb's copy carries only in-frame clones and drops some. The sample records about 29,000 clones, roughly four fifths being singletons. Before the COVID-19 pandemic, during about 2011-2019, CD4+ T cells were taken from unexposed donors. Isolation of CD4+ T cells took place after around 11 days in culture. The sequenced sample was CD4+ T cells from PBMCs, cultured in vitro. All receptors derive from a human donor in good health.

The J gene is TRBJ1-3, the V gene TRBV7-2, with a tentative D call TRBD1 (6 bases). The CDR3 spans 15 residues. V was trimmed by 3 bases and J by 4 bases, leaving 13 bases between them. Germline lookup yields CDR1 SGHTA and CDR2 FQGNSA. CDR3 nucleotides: TGTGCCAGCAGCTTTCACAGGGTACCCGGAAACACCATATATTTT. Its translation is CASSFHRVPGNTIYF. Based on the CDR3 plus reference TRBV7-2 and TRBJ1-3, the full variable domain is GAGVSQSPSNKVTEKGKDVELRCDPISGHTALYWYRQSLGQGLEFLIYFQGNSAPDKSGLPSDRFSAERTGGSVSTLTIQRTQQEDSAVYLCASSFHRVPGNTIYFGEGSWLTVV.

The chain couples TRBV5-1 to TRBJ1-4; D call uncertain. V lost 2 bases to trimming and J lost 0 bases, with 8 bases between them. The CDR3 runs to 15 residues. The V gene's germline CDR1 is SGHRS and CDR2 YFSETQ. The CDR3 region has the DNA TGCGCCAGCAGCTTAGGTCTTGCAACTAATGAAAAACTGTTTTTT. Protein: CASSLGLATNEKLFF.

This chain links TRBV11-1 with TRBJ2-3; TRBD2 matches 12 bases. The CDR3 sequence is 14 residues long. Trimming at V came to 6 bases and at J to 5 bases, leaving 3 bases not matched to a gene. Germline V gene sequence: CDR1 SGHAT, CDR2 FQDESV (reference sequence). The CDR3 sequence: CASREGLAGDTQYF. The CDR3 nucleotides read TGTGCCAGCAGGGAGGGACTAGCGGGAGATACGCAGTATTTT.

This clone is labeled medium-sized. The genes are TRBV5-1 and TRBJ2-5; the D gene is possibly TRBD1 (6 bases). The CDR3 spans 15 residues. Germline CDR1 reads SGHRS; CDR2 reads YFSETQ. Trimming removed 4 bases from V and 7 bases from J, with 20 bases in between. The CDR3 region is CASSLGQGPRRTQYF. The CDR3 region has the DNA TGCGCCAGCAGCCTTGGCCAGGGGCCCCGGAGGACCCAGTACTTC.

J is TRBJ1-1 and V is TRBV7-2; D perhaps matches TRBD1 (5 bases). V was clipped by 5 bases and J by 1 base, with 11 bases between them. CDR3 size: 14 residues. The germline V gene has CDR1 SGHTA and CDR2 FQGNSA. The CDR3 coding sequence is TGTGCCAGCAGCCCCGGGGCCCAGAACACTGAAGCTTTCTTT. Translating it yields CASSPGAQNTEAFF.

The CDR3 bases are TGTGCCAGCAGCCAAGGGCCAGGCTACACCTTC. This codes for CASSQGPGYTF. The genes are TRBV3-1 (or the pseudogene TRBV3-2) and TRBJ1-2; D is unresolved. Germline V gene sequence: CDR1 LGHDT, CDR2 YNNKEL (reference sequence). The CDR3 consists of 11 residues. Between the trimmed V and J ends, which lost 1 base and 8 bases, there was a span of 5 bases.

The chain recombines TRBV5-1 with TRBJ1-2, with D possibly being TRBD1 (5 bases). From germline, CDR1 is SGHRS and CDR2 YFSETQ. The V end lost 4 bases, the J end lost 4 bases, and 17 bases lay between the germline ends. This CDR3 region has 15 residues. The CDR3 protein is CASSPDRDTGYGYTF. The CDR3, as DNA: TGCGCCAGCAGCCCCGACAGAGATACTGGCTATGGCTACACCTTC.

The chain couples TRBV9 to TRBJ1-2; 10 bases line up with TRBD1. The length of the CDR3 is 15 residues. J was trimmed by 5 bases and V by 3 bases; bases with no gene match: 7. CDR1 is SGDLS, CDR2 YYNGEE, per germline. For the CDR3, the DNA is TGTGCCAGCAGCGATTTGACAGGGGGCGTTTATGGCTACACCTTC. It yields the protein CASSDLTGGVYGYTF.

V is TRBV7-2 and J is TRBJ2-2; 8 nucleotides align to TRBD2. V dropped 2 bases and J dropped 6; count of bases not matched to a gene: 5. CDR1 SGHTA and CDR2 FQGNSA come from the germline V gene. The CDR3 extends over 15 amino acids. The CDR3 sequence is CASSLRGGASGELFF. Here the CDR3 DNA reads TGTGCCAGCAGCTTACGGGGGGGGGCGTCCGGGGAGCTGTTTTTT.

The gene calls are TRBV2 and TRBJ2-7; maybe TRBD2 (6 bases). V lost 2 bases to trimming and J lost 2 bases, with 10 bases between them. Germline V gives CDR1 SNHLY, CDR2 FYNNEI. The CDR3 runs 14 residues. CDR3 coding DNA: TGTGCCAGCAGTGAAAGGAGGGGCCCCTACGAGCAGTACTTC. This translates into CASSERRGPYEQYF.

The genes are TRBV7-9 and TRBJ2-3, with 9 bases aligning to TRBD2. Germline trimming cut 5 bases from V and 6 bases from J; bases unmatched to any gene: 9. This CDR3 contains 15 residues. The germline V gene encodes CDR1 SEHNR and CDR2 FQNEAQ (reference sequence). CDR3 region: CASSPWLAGSDTQYF. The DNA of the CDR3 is TGTGCCAGCAGCCCCTGGCTAGCGGGATCGGATACGCAGTATTTT.

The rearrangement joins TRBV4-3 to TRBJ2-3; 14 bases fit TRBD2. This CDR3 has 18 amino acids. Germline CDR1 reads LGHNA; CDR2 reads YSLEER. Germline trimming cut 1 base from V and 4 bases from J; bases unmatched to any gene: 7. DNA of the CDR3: TGCGCCAGCAGCCAAGTAGTTTCGGGACTAGCGGGAGCAGATACGCAGTATTTT. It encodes CASSQVVSGLAGADTQYF.

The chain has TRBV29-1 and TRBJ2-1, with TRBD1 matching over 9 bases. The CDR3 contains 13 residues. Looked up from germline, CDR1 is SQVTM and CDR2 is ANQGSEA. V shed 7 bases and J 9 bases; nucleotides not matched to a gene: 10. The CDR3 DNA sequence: TGCAGCGCCCCGGGACAGGGTTTTAGTGAGCAGTTCTTC. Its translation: CSAPGQGFSEQFF.

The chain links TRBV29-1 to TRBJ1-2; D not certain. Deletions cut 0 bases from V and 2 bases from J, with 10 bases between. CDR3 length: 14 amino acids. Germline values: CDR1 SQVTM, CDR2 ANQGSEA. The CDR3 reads CSVEDQRRNYGYTF. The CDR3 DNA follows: TGCAGCGTTGAAGATCAGAGGAGGAACTATGGCTACACCTTC. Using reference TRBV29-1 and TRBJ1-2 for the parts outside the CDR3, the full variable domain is SAVISQKPSRDICQRGTSLTIQCQVDSQVTMMFWYRQQPGQSLTLIATANQGSEATYESGFVIDKFPISRPNLTFSTLTVSNMSPEDSSIYLCSVEDQRRNYGYTFGSGTRLTVV.

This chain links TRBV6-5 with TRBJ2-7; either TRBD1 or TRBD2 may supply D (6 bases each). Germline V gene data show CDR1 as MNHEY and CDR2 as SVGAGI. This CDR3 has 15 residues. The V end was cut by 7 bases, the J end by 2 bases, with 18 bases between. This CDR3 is CASTRGLAETYEQYF. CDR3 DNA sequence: TGTGCCAGCACAAGGGGGTTAGCGGAAACCTACGAGCAGTACTTC.

The CDR3 reads CASRRTGGDTGELFF. The CDR3 region has the DNA TGTGCCAGCAGACGGACAGGGGGGGACACCGGGGAGCTGTTTTTT. The V gene is TRBV7-8, the J gene TRBJ2-2, with 10 bases matching TRBD1. The CDR3 runs to 15 residues. V dropped 6 bases and J dropped 3; count of bases not matched to a gene: 4. CDR1 SGHVS and CDR2 FQNEAQ come from the germline V gene.

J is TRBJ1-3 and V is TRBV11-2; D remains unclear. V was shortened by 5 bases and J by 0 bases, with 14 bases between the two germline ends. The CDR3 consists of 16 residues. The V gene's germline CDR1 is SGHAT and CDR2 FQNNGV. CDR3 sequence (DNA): TGTGCCAGCAGCCCACCGGGTCTGAGCTCTGGAAACACCATATATTTT. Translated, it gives CASSPPGLSSGNTIYF.

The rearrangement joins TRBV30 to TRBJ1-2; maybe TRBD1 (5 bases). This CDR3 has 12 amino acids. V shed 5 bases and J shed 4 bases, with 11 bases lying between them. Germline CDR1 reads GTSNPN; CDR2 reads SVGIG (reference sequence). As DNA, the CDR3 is TGTGCCTGGTCGCCAGGGTCCTATGGCTACACCTTC. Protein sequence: CAWSPGSYGYTF.

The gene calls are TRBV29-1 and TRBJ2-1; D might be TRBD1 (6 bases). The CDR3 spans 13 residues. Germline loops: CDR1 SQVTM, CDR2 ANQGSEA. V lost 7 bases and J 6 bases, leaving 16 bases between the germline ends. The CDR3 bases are TGCAGCGGCGAGACAGGTTGGGGCAATGAGCAGTTCTTC. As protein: CSGETGWGNEQFF.